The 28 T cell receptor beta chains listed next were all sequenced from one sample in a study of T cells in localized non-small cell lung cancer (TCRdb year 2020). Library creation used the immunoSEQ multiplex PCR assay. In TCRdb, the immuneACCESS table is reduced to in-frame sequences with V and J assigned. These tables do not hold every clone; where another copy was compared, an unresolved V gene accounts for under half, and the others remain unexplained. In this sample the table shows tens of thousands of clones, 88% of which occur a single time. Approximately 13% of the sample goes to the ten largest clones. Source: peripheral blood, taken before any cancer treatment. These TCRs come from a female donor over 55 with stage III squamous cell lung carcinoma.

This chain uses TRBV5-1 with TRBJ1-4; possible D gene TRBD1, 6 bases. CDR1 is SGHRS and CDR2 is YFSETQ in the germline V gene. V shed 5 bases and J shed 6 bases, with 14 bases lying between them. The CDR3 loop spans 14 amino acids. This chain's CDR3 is CASRPGTTDEKLFF. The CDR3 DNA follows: TGCGCCAGCAGGCCCGGGACAACAGATGAAAAACTGTTTTTT.

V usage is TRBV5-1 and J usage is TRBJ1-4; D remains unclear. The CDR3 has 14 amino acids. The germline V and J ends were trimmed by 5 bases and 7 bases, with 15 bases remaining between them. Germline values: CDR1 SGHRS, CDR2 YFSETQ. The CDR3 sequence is CASRTYEGSEKLFF. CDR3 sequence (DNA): TGCGCCAGCAGGACCTACGAAGGGAGTGAAAAACTGTTTTTT. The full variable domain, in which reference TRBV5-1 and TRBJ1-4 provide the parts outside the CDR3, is KAGVTQTPRYLIKTRGQQVTLSCSPISGHRSVSWYQQTPGQGLQFLFEYFSETQRNKGNFPGRFSGRQFSNSRSEMNVSTLELGDSALYLCASRTYEGSEKLFFGSGTQLSVL.

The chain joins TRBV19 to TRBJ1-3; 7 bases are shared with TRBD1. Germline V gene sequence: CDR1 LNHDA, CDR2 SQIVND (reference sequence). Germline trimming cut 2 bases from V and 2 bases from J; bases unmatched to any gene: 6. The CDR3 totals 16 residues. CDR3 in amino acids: CASSITTGVTGNTIYF. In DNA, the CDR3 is TGTGCCAGTAGTATAACAACAGGGGTTACTGGAAACACCATATATTTT.

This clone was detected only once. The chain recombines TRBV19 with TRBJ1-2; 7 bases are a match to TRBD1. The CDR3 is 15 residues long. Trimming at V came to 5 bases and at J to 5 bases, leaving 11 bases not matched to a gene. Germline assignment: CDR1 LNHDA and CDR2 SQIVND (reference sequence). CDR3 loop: CASSPRDPGQYGYTF. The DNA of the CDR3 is TGTGCCAGTAGTCCCAGAGACCCGGGACAGTATGGCTACACCTTC.

DNA of the CDR3: TGCAGCGCCCGGACAGGATCAGGACTCGGCTCCTACAATGAGCAGTTCTTC. Its translation: CSARTGSGLGSYNEQFF. The V and J genes are TRBV29-1 and TRBJ2-1; 7 positions agree with TRBD1. Unmatched junction bases numbered 15, after V lost 7 bases and J lost 0 bases. CDR1 SQVTM and CDR2 ANQGSEA come from the germline V gene. This CDR3 comprises 17 residues.

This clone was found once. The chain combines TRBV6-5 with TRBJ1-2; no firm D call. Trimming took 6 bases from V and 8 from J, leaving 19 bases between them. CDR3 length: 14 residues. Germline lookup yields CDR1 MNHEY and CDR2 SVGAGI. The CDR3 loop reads CASSQRREVVGYTF. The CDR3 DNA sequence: TGTGCCAGCAGCCAGAGGAGGGAAGTGGTGGGCTACACCTTC.

The CDR3 protein is CASSEGPRQAPNTGELFF. In nucleotides, the CDR3 is TGTGCCAGCAGTGAAGGACCCCGACAGGCGCCGAACACCGGGGAGCTGTTTTTT. The chain is built from TRBV25-1 and TRBJ2-2, with D possibly matching TRBD1 (6 bases). V was clipped by 2 bases and J by 0 bases, with 16 bases between them. CDR3 length equals 18 residues. Per germline, CDR1 MGHDK and CDR2 SYGVNS.

CDR3 region: CASSLQHSSYEQYF. In DNA form, the CDR3 reads TGTGCCAGCAGCTTACAACACAGCTCCTACGAGCAGTACTTC. The chain couples TRBV7-6 to TRBJ2-7; no clear D. Trimming took 2 bases from V and 0 from J, leaving 8 bases between them. Germline-derived CDR1 and CDR2 are SGHVS and FNYEAQ. The CDR3 covers 14 residues.

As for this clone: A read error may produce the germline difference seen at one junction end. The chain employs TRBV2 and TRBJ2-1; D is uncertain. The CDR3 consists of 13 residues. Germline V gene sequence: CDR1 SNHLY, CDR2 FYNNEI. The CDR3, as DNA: TGTGCCAGCAGTGGGTTCACCTACGATGAGCAGTTCTTC. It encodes CASSGFTYDEQFF.

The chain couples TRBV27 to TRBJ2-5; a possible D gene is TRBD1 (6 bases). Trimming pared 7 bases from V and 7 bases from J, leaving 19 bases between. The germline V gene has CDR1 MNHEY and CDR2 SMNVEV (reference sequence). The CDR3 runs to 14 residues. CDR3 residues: CASTPGQHRGTQYF. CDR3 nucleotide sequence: TGTGCCAGCACCCCAGGACAGCACCGAGGGACCCAGTACTTC.

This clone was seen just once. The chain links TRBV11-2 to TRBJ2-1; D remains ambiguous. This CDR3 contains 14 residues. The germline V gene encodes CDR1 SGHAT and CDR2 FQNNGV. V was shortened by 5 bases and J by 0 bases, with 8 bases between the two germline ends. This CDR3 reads CASSLTRSYNEQFF. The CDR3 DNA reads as TGTGCCAGCAGCCTGACCCGCTCCTACAATGAGCAGTTCTTC.

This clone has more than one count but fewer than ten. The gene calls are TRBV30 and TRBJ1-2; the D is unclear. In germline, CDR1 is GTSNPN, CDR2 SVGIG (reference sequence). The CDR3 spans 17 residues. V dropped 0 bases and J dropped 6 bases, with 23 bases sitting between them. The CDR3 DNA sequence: TGTGCCTGGAGTGTTCCGGAGGTCTTGCATCTCTCCCATGGCTACACCTTC. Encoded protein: CAWSVPEVLHLSHGYTF.

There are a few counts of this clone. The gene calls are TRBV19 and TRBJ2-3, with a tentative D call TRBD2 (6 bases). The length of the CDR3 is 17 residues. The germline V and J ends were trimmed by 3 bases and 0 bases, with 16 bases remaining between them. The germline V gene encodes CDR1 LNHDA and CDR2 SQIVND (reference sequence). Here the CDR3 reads CASSIWGDGVSTDTQYF. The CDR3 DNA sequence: TGTGCCAGTAGTATTTGGGGGGACGGAGTGAGCACAGATACGCAGTATTTT.

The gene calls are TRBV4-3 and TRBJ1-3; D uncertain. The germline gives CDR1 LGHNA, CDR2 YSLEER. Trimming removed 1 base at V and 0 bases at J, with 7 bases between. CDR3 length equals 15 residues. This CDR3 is CASSQGASSGNTIYF. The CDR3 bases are TGCGCCAGCAGCCAAGGGGCCTCCTCTGGAAACACCATATATTTT.

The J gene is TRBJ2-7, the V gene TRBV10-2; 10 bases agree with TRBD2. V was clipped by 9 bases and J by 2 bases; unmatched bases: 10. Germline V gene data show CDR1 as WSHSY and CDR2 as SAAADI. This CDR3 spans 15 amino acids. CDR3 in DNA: TGCGCCAGACGGAACGGGACTAGCGTTACCTACGAGCAGTACTTC. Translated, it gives CARRNGTSVTYEQYF.

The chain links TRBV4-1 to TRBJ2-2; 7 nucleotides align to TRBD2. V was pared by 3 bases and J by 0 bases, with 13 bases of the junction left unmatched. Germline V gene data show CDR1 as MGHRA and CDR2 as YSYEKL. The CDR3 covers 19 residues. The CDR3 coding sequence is TGCGCCAGCAGCCACCGCCGGGTAGCGGGCCGCGCGAACACCGGGGAGCTGTTTTTT. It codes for CASSHRRVAGRANTGELFF.

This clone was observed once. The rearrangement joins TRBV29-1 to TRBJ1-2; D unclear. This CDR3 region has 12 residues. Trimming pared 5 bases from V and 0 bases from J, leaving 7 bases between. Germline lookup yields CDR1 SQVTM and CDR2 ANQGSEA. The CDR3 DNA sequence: TGCAGCGTTACCGAAGCTAACTATGGCTACACCTTC. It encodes CSVTEANYGYTF.

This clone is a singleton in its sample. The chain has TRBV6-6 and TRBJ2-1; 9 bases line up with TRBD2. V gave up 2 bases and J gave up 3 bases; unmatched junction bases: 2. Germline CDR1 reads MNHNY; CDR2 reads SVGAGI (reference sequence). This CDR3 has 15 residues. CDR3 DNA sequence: TGTGCCAGCAGTTACCAAGCGGGGGGCTACAATGAGCAGTTCTTC. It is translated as CASSYQAGGYNEQFF.

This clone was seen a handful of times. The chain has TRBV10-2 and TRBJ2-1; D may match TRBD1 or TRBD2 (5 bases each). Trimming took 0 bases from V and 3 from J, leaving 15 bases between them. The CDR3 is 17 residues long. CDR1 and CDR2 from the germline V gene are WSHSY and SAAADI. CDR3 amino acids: CASSESPGREFYNEQFF. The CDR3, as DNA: TGCGCCAGCAGTGAGTCCCCAGGGAGAGAATTCTACAATGAGCAGTTCTTC.

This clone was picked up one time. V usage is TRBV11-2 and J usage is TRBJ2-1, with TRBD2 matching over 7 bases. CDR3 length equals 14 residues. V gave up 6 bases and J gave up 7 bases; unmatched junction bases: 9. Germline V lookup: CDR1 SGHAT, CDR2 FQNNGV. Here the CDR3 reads CASSSLRGLNEQFF. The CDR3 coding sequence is TGTGCCAGCAGTTCCCTGCGGGGGTTGAATGAGCAGTTCTTC.

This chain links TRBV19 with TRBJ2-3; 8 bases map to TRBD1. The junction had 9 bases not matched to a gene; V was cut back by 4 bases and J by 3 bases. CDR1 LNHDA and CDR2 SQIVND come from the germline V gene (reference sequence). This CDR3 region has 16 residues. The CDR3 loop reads CASSKTTGGRTDTQYF. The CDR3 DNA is TGTGCCAGTAGTAAAACAACAGGGGGTAGGACAGATACGCAGTATTTT. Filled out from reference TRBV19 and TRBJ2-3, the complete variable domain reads DGGITQSPKYLFRKEGQNVTLSCEQNLNHDAMYWYRQDPGQGLRLIYYSQIVNDFQKGDIAEGYSVSREKKESFPLTVTSAQKNPTAFYLCASSKTTGGRTDTQYFGPGTRLTVL.

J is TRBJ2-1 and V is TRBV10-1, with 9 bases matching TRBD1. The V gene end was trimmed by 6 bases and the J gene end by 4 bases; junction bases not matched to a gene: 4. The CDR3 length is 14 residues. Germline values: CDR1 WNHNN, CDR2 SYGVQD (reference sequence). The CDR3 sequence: CASRDRGRYNEQFF. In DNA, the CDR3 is TGCGCCAGCAGAGACAGGGGGAGGTACAATGAGCAGTTCTTC.

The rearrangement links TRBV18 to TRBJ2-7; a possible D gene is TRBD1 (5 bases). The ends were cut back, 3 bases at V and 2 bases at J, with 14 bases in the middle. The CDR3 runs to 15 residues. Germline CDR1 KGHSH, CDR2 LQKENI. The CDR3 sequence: CASSPTGFEPYEQYF. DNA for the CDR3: TGTGCCAGCTCACCCACAGGTTTTGAGCCCTACGAGCAGTACTTC.

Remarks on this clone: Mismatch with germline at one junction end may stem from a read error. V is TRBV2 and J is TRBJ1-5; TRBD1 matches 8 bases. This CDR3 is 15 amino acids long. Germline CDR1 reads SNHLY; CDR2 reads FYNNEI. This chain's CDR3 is CASREDRGSNQPQHF. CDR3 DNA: TGTGCCAGCAGAGAAGACAGGGGATCAAATCAGCCCCAGCATTTT.

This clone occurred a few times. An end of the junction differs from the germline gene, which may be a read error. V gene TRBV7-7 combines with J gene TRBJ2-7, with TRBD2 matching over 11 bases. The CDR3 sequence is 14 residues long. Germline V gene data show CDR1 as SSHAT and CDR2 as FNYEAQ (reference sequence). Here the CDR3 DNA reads TGTGCTAGCAGCGTACTAGCGGGAGAGTCCGAGCAGTACTTC. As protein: CASSVLAGESEQYF.

DNA for the CDR3: TGTGCCAGTAGTATCGATGTGACAGCTGGAAACACCATATATTTT. Its protein is CASSIDVTAGNTIYF. The gene calls are TRBV19 and TRBJ1-3, with D perhaps matching TRBD1 (5 bases). The ends were cut back, 3 bases at V and 2 bases at J, with 11 bases in the middle. Germline values: CDR1 LNHDA, CDR2 SQIVND (reference sequence). The CDR3 sequence is 15 residues long. The full variable domain, with the rest looked up from reference TRBV19 and TRBJ1-3, is DGGITQSPKYLFRKEGQNVTLSCEQNLNHDAMYWYRQDPGQGLRLIYYSQIVNDFQKGDIAEGYSVSREKKESFPLTVTSAQKNPTAFYLCASSIDVTAGNTIYFGEGSWLTVV.

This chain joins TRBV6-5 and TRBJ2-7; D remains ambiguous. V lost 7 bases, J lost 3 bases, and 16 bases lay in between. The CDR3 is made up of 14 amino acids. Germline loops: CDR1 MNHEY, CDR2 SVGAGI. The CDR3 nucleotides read TGTGCCAGCATCAGCGCCCGAGAGGACTACGAGCAGTACTTC. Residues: CASISAREDYEQYF.

The CDR3: CASTGYENIQYF. CDR3 DNA: TGTGCCAGCACAGGGTACGAAAACATTCAGTACTTC. The chain carries TRBV2 and TRBJ2-4; perhaps TRBD1 as D (5 bases). Germline lookup yields CDR1 SNHLY and CDR2 FYNNEI. The CDR3 is 12 residues long. Trimming shortened V by 7 bases and J by 5 bases, and 9 bases separated the two germline ends.